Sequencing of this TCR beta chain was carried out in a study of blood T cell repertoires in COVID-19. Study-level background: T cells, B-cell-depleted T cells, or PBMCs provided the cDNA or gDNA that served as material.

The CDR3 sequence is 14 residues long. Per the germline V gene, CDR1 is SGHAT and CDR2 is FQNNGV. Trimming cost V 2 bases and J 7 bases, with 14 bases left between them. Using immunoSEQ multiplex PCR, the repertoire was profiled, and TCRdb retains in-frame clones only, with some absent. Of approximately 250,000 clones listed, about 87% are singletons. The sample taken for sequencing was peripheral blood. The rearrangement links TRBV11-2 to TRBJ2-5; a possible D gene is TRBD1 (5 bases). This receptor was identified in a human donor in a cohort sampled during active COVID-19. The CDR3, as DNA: TGTGCCAGCAGCTTAAGGGAACAGGATGGGACCCAGTACTTC. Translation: CASSLREQDGTQYF. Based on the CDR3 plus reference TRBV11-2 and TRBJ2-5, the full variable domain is EAGVAQSPRYKIIEKRQSVAFWCNPISGHATLYWYQQILGQGPKLLIQFQNNGVVDDSQLPKDRFSAERLKGVDSTLKIQPAKLEDSAVYLCASSLREQDGTQYFGPGTRLLVL.